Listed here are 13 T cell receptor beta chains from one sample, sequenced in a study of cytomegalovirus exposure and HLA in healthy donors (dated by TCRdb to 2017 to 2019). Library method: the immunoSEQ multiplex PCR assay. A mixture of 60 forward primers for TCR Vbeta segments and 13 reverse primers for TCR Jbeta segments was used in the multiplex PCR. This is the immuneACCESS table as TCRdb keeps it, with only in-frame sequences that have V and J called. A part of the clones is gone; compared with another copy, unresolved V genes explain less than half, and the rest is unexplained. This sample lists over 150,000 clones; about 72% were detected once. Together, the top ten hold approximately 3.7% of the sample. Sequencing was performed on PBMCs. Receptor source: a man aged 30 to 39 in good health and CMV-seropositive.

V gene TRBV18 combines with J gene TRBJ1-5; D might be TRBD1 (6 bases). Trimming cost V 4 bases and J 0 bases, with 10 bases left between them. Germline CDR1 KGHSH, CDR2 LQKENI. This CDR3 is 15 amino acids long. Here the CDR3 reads CASSRTVNSNQPQHF. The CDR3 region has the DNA TGTGCCAGCTCACGGACAGTTAATAGCAATCAGCCCCAGCATTTT.

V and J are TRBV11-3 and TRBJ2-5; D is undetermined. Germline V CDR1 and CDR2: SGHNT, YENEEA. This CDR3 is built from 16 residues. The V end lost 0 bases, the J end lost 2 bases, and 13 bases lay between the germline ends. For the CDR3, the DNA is TGTGCCAGCAGCTTAGATCAAGTGGCGGTACAAGAGACCCAGTACTTC. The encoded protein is CASSLDQVAVQETQYF.

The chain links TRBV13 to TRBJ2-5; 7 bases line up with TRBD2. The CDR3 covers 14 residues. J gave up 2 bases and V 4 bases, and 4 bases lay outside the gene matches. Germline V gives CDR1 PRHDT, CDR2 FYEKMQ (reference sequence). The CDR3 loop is CASSSGLEQETQYF. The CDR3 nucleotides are TGTGCCAGCAGCTCAGGACTAGAACAAGAGACCCAGTACTTC.

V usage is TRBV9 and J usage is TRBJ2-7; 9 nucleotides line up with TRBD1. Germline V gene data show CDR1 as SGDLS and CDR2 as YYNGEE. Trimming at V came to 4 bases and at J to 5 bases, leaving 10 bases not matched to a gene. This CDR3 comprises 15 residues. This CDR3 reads CASSPPGQGFHEQYF. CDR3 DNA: TGTGCCAGCAGCCCCCCGGGACAGGGTTTCCACGAGCAGTACTTC.

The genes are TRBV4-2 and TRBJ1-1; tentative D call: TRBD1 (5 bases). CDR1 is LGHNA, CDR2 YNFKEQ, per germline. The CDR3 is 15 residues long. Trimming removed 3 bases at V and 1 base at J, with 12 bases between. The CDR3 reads CASSQGRERNTEAFF. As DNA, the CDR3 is TGTGCCAGCAGCCAGGGCAGGGAAAGGAACACTGAAGCTTTCTTT.

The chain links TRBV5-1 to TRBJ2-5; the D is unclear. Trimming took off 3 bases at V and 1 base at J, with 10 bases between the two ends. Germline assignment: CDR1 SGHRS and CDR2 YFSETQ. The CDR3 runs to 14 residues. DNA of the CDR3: TGCGCCAGCAGCTCTCAGGATAGCCAAGAGACCCAGTACTTC. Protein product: CASSSQDSQETQYF.

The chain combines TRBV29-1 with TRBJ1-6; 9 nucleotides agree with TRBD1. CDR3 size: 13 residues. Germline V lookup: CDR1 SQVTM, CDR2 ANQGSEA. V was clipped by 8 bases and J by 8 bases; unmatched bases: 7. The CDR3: CSIGQGYDSPLHF. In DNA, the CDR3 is TGCAGCATAGGACAGGGGTATGATTCACCCCTCCACTTT. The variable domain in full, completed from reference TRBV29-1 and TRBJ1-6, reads SAVISQKPSRDICQRGTSLTIQCQVDSQVTMMFWYRQQPGQSLTLIATANQGSEATYESGFVIDKFPISRPNLTFSTLTVSNMSPEDSSIYLCSIGQGYDSPLHFGNGTRLTVT.

In nucleotides, the CDR3 is TGTGCCAGCAGCCAAGGCAGGAGGACCTACGAGCAGTACTTC. It is translated as CASSQGRRTYEQYF. The V gene is TRBV11-2, the J gene TRBJ2-7; a weak D match, TRBD2 (5 bases). The CDR3 runs 14 residues. V was clipped by 5 bases and J by 2 bases, with 13 bases between them. Germline CDR1 reads SGHAT; CDR2 reads FQNNGV.

Here the CDR3 DNA reads TGCGCCACCTCCCGCGGGGAGGAATACAATGAGCAGTTCTTC. This sequence encodes CATSRGEEYNEQFF. J is TRBJ2-1 and V is TRBV4-1; maybe TRBD2 (6 bases). Trimming took off 10 bases at V and 4 bases at J, with 17 bases between the two ends. The germline CDR1 and CDR2 sequences are MGHRA and YSYEKL. The length of the CDR3 is 14 residues.

Written as DNA, the CDR3 is TGTGCCAGCAGTGTCTTCGGGACTAGCACCACAGATACGCAGTATTTT. Its protein is CASSVFGTSTTDTQYF. The gene calls are TRBV6-1 and TRBJ2-3, with 9 bases that match TRBD2. In germline, CDR1 is MNHNS, CDR2 SASEGT. There are 16 residues in the CDR3. V was clipped by 4 bases and J by 2 bases; unmatched bases: 7.

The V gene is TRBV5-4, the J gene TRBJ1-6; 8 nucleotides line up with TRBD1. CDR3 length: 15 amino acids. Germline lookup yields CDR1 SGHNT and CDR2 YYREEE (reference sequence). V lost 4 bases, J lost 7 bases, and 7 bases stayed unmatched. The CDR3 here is CASSMTQGANSPLHF. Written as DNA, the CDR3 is TGTGCCAGCAGCATGACGCAGGGGGCCAATTCACCCCTCCACTTT.

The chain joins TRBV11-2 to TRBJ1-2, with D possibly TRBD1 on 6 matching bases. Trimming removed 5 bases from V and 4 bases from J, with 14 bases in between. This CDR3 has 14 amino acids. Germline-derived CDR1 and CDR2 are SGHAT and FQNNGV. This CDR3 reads CASSLMGRGYGYTF. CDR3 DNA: TGTGCCAGCAGCCTAATGGGCAGGGGCTATGGCTACACCTTC.

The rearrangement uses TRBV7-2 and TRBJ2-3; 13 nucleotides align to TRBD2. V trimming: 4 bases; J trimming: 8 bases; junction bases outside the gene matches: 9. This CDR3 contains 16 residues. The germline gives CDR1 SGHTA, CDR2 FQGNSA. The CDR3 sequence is CASSSGTSGELATQYF. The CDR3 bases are TGTGCCAGCAGCTCCGGGACTAGCGGGGAGTTAGCTACGCAGTATTTT.